This T cell receptor (beta chain) was found in a study of cytomegalovirus exposure and HLA in healthy donors. Study in general: An analysis done earlier identified around 100 million unique TCR beta sequences from around 180 million T cells. General study results and limits: Analyses of presence and absence presupposed an approximately uniform sequencing depth across donors. Immune exposure was documented only through CMV serostatus.

V lost 6 bases and J lost 1, with 10 bases in between. The length of the CDR3 is 14 residues. Germline values: CDR1 SGHTA, CDR2 FQGNSA. In the PCR, 60 Vbeta and 13 Jbeta primers were used. Source study methods: The count from a later analysis was some 83 million unique TCR beta chains, 9 million to 12 million of them shared. The table came from immunoSEQ multiplex PCR; TCRdb's copy has only in-frame clones and leaves some out. That table is the source of V, J and clone size, and D and trimming were worked out from the DNA. The sample comprises more than 110,000 clones, around four fifths of which are singletons, and around 2% rests with the top ten. On this clone: What it binds is unknown.

V usage is TRBV7-2 and J usage is TRBJ1-5, with D possibly matching TRBD1 (6 bases). The origin of this receptor is a man younger than 40 in good health and CMV-seronegative. Sequenced sample: PBMCs. In nucleotides, the CDR3 is TGTGCCAGCAGTTTACAGGGAAGCAATCAGCCCCAGCATTTT. Amino acids: CASSLQGSNQPQHF.